These 5 T cell receptor beta chains originate from one sample sequenced in a study of CD8 T cells in ankylosing spondylitis. TCRdb reprocessed the 5' RACE reads with MiXCR, giving one entry per CDR3 protein. This table holds some 250,000 distinct CDR3 sequences, roughly a quarter found once. Sequenced material: blood, either unsorted or a sorted T cell fraction (not recorded which). The origin of the receptors is a male donor with ankylosing spondylitis or in good health (not recorded which).

The V gene is TRBV6-5, the J gene TRBJ2-1, with D maybe TRBD2 (5 bases). The CDR3 is 16 amino acids. V lost 5 bases to trimming and J lost 7 bases, with 21 bases between them. CDR1 MNHEY and CDR2 SVGAGI come from the germline V gene. The CDR3 sequence is CASSHHRERDGNEQFF. The CDR3 DNA is TGTGCCAGCAGTCACCACCGGGAAAGGGATGGGAATGAGCAGTTCTTC.

This clonotype was seen many times. The gene calls are TRBV19 and TRBJ2-1; 7 nucleotides agree with TRBD1. The germline V gene has CDR1 LNHDA and CDR2 SQIVND (reference sequence). Unmatched junction bases numbered 9, after V lost 5 bases and J lost 5 bases. The CDR3 contains 15 residues. The CDR3 region is CASSPDRDYHNEQFF. CDR3 in DNA: TGTGCCAGTAGTCCCGACAGGGATTACCACAATGAGCAGTTCTTC.

V and J are TRBV5-1 and TRBJ2-1; D gene ambiguous. The V and J ends lost 0 bases and 3 bases respectively, with 10 bases between them. This CDR3 spans 15 amino acids. Germline assignment: CDR1 SGHRS and CDR2 YFSETQ. The CDR3 DNA sequence: TGCGCCAGCAGCTTGGAGGCAGGTAGCTACAATGAGCAGTTCTTC. Protein: CASSLEAGSYNEQFF.

This clonotype has a handful of counts. The chain links TRBV29-1 to TRBJ2-1; possible D gene TRBD2, 5 bases. CDR3 size: 12 residues. Trimming left V 4 bases short and J 10 bases short, with 14 bases between. In germline, CDR1 is SQVTM, CDR2 ANQGSEA. Here the CDR3 reads CSVGEGREEQFF. The CDR3 nucleotides read TGCAGCGTTGGAGAGGGAAGGGAGGAGCAGTTCTTC.

J is TRBJ2-5 and V is TRBV10-3; D call uncertain. Germline assignment: CDR1 ENHRY and CDR2 SYGVKD. Trimming took 5 bases from V and 2 from J, leaving 12 bases between them. The CDR3 is 14 amino acids. CDR3: CAISSQVGQETQYF. As DNA, the CDR3 is TGTGCCATCAGTTCTCAGGTGGGACAAGAGACCCAGTACTTC.